This note documents a single T cell receptor beta chain sequence. The sample is drawn from a study of blood T cell repertoires in COVID-19. The germline V and J ends were trimmed by 1 base and 1 base, with 8 bases remaining between them. The CDR3 runs 15 residues. CDR1 is SGHVS, CDR2 FQNEAQ, per germline. Generated by immunoSEQ multiplex PCR, the TCRdb table keeps only in-frame clones and is missing some. The sample contains approximately 170,000 clones, approximately 89% of which appear only once. This receptor was identified in a woman between 18 and 29 years old who had recovered from COVID-19. The rearrangement joins TRBV7-8 to TRBJ1-3; D call uncertain. Sequencing used PBMCs or T cells enriched from blood (not recorded which). This CDR3 reads CASSLGPGSGNTIYF. The CDR3, as DNA: TGTGCCAGCAGCTTAGGACCGGGGTCTGGAAACACCATATATTTT.